This passage covers 24 T cell receptor beta chains from one sample sequenced in a study of shared clonotypes between healthy human individuals. Generated by immunoSEQ multiplex PCR, the TCRdb table keeps only in-frame clones and is missing some. The table shows about 2.2 million clones, with 85% to 95% occurring only once. Naive CD8 cells, CD45RO-negative and positively selected for CCR7, excluded terminally differentiated effector memory CD45RA+ cells. The source material was naive CD8+ T cells from PBMCs. The source is a man between 18 and 29 years old in good health. Some clones in this sample may be carry-over from other donors' samples.

The V call is TRBV30, the J call TRBJ2-7; the match to TRBD1 covers 10 bases. The CDR3 is 14 residues long. V shed 4 bases and J 2 bases; nucleotides not matched to a gene: 5. Germline CDR1 GTSNPN, CDR2 SVGIG (reference sequence). The chain's CDR3 is CAWTVGTGAYEQYF. The CDR3 region has the DNA TGTGCCTGGACCGTCGGGACAGGGGCCTACGAGCAGTACTTC.

This chain's CDR3 is CASSIYPTEPEAFF. CDR3 bases: TGTGCCAGTAGTATTTACCCGACAGAGCCCGAAGCTTTCTTT. The chain employs TRBV19 and TRBJ1-1; a possible D gene is TRBD1 (5 bases). Germline assignment: CDR1 LNHDA and CDR2 SQIVND (reference sequence). The CDR3 is 14 residues long. Trimming removed 3 bases from V and 8 bases from J, with 16 bases in between.

The gene calls are TRBV27 and TRBJ2-2; D is unclear. The CDR3 is made up of 14 amino acids. Germline CDR1 MNHEY, CDR2 SMNVEV (reference sequence). The V end was cut by 3 bases, the J end by 6 bases, with 11 bases between. The CDR3 nucleotides read TGTGCCAGCAGTTTCGGTCCACCGTCCGGGGAGCTGTTTTTT. It specifies CASSFGPPSGELFF.

The chain has TRBV7-9 and TRBJ2-3; TRBD1 is a possible D gene (5 bases). V was pared by 2 bases and J by 1 base, with 13 bases between. There are 16 residues in the CDR3. Germline CDR1 is SEHNR and CDR2 is FQNEAQ (reference sequence). The CDR3 sequence: CASSLPNQGGTDTQYF. The CDR3 bases are TGTGCCAGCAGCTTACCTAATCAAGGGGGCACAGATACGCAGTATTTT.

J is TRBJ1-4 and V is TRBV7-9; 7 nucleotides agree with TRBD1. This CDR3 region has 16 residues. Germline-derived CDR1 and CDR2 are SEHNR and FQNEAQ (reference sequence). V lost 4 bases to trimming and J lost 7 bases; unmatched junction nucleotides: 12. CDR3 sequence: CASSSPGDSPSEKLFF. CDR3 sequence (DNA): TGTGCCAGCAGCTCTCCGGGGGACAGTCCGAGTGAAAAACTGTTTTTT.

This clone was seen only once. The chain recombines TRBV5-8 with TRBJ2-2; the match to TRBD2 covers 13 bases. J gave up 7 bases and V 4 bases, and 19 bases lay outside the gene matches. The CDR3 runs 20 residues. The germline V gene encodes CDR1 SGHTS and CDR2 YDEGEE. The CDR3 DNA reads as TGTGCCAGCAGCAGGGACACGCCCGGGACTAGCGGGACGGCCGACGGGGAGCTGTTTTTT. This sequence encodes CASSRDTPGTSGTADGELFF.

V gene TRBV6-4 combines with J gene TRBJ2-1; a weak D match, TRBD1 (6 bases). CDR3 length: 15 residues. Looked up from germline, CDR1 is MRHNA and CDR2 is SNTAGT. V lost 3 bases to trimming and J lost 1 base, with 10 bases between them. The CDR3 nucleotides read TGTGCCAGCAGTGAAGGGACACGATCCTACAATGAGCAGTTCTTC. This encodes CASSEGTRSYNEQFF.

The V and J genes are TRBV4-3 and TRBJ2-3, with 10 positions matching TRBD1. Trimming at V came to 4 bases and at J to 6 bases, leaving 7 bases not matched to a gene. Looked up from germline, CDR1 is LGHNA and CDR2 is YSLEER. CDR3 length equals 15 residues. The CDR3 sequence is CASSPRQGAGDTQYF. DNA of the CDR3: TGCGCCAGCAGCCCAAGACAGGGGGCAGGTGATACGCAGTATTTT.

The chain uses TRBV5-8 and TRBJ1-5; 7 nucleotides agree with TRBD1. In germline, CDR1 is SGHTS, CDR2 YDEGEE. With V trimmed by 2 bases and J by 4 bases, 9 bases remained unmatched. The CDR3 is made up of 16 amino acids. CDR3 bases: TGTGCCAGCAGCTTTGGGGAGGGGGCAGGAAATCAGCCCCAGCATTTT. It is translated as CASSFGEGAGNQPQHF.

This chain joins TRBV6-4 and TRBJ2-3, with a tentative D call TRBD2 (6 bases). V was cut by 5 bases and J by 0 bases, with 9 bases left in between. Germline V CDR1 and CDR2: MRHNA, SNTAGT. The CDR3 has 14 residues. The DNA for the CDR3 is TGTGCCAGCAGTAGCGGGTATAGCACAGATACGCAGTATTTT. Amino acid sequence: CASSSGYSTDTQYF.

The chain links TRBV4-1 to TRBJ1-5; D is unresolved. With 1 base removed from V and 2 bases from J, the gap between germline ends came to 9 bases. This CDR3 is built from 15 residues. CDR1 is MGHRA, CDR2 YSYEKL, per germline. This CDR3 is CASSQGQDGNQPQHF. The CDR3 bases are TGCGCCAGCAGCCAAGGGCAGGATGGCAATCAGCCCCAGCATTTT.

This clone has just one count. CDR3 amino acids: CASSDPPIAGLAATDTQYF. DNA of the CDR3: TGTGCCAGCAGTGACCCCCCCATAGCCGGACTAGCGGCCACAGATACGCAGTATTTT. The chain uses TRBV6-4 and TRBJ2-3; 10 bases are shared with TRBD2. This CDR3 is 19 amino acids long. Trimming cost V 2 bases and J 2 bases; bases outside gene matches: 13. The germline V gene encodes CDR1 MRHNA and CDR2 SNTAGT.

The genes are TRBV29-1 and TRBJ1-2, with a possible D match to TRBD1 (5 bases). The length of the CDR3 is 13 residues. V was cut by 3 bases and J by 1 base, with 9 bases left in between. Per germline, CDR1 SQVTM and CDR2 ANQGSEA. For the CDR3, the DNA is TGCAGCGTTGAGGCAGGGATTAACTATGGCTACACCTTC. Translated: CSVEAGINYGYTF.

The V call is TRBV4-3, the J call TRBJ2-2; TRBD1 might be the D (6 bases). The germline CDR1 and CDR2 sequences are LGHNA and YSLEER. CDR3 size: 15 residues. V was trimmed by 0 bases and J by 4 bases, leaving 9 bases between them. CDR3: CASSQDRGVTGELFF. The DNA for the CDR3 is TGCGCCAGCAGCCAAGACAGGGGCGTCACCGGGGAGCTGTTTTTT.

The V call is TRBV13, the J call TRBJ2-5, with D maybe TRBD2 (5 bases). This CDR3 has 14 amino acids. The ends were cut back, 5 bases at V and 5 bases at J, with 15 bases in the middle. CDR1 PRHDT and CDR2 FYEKMQ come from the germline V gene (reference sequence). CDR3 in DNA: TGTGCCAGCAGCCCCTCACTAGAATGGGAGACCCAGTACTTC. Residues: CASSPSLEWETQYF. Looking up the rest from reference TRBV13 and TRBJ2-5 gives the full variable domain: AAGVIQSPRHLIKEKRETATLKCYPIPRHDTVYWYQQGPGQDPQFLISFYEKMQSDKGSIPDRFSAQQFSDYHSELNMSSLELGDSALYFCASSPSLEWETQYFGPGTRLLVL.

The chain recombines TRBV19 with TRBJ2-5; 7 bases line up with TRBD2. The J call may be wrong; the DNA end is better matched by TRBJ2-7. The CDR3 has 18 residues. The germline gives CDR1 LNHDA, CDR2 SQIVND (reference sequence). The CDR3 DNA reads TGTGCCAGTAGTTCAAAGGCTAGCGGCTACGAAATATCCTACGAGCAGTACTTC. Translation: CASSSKASGYEISYEQYF.

The chain employs TRBV7-9 and TRBJ2-1; 9 positions agree with TRBD2. In germline, CDR1 is SEHNR, CDR2 FQNEAQ (reference sequence). CDR3 length: 19 residues. The J segment lost 0 bases and the V segment lost 4 bases, leaving 13 bases of the junction unmatched. In DNA form, the CDR3 reads TGTGCCAGCAGCTATCCGGGACTAGCCCTTACTACCTCCTACAATGAGCAGTTCTTC. It codes for CASSYPGLALTTSYNEQFF. Filled out from reference TRBV7-9 and TRBJ2-1, the complete variable domain reads DTGVSQNPRHKITKRGQNVTFRCDPISEHNRLYWYRQTLGQGPEFLTYFQNEAQLEKSRLLSDRFSAERPKGSFSTLEIQRTEQGDSAMYLCASSYPGLALTTSYNEQFFGPGTRLTVL.

This rearrangement joins TRBV9 to TRBJ2-1; 14 bases agree with TRBD2. The germline gives CDR1 SGDLS, CDR2 YYNGEE. The CDR3 runs 19 residues. J gave up 6 bases and V 0 bases, and 11 bases lay outside the gene matches. Here the CDR3 reads CASSVGGTSGGVTGNEQFF. The CDR3 DNA reads TGTGCCAGCAGCGTAGGAGGGACTAGCGGGGGAGTGACAGGCAATGAGCAGTTCTTC.

The chain employs TRBV21-1 and TRBJ2-7; TRBD2, the D gene given by the table, was not confirmed from the DNA. TRBV21-1 is reported as a pseudogene. This CDR3 has 14 residues. CDR3 coding DNA: TGTGCCAGCACAACTCAAGGCGGGGCCTACGAGCAGTACTTC. Protein sequence: CASTTQGGAYEQYF.

This chain joins TRBV28 and TRBJ1-1; D unresolved. Germline-derived CDR1 and CDR2 are MDHEN and SYDVKM. Trimming cost V 1 base and J 8 bases, with 11 bases left between them. The CDR3 length is 13 residues. CDR3 amino acids: CASSLFLRTEAFF. In DNA, the CDR3 is TGTGCCAGCAGTTTATTCCTGCGGACCGAAGCTTTCTTT.

This clone was detected a few times. In DNA form, the CDR3 reads TGTGCCAGTAATGGAGGGGGCGAGCAGTACTTC. Translation gives CASNGGGEQYF. The chain recombines TRBV19 with TRBJ2-7; the D call may be TRBD1 or TRBD2 (6 bases each). Deletions cut 7 bases from V and 6 bases from J, with 10 bases between. This CDR3 has 11 residues. CDR1 is LNHDA, CDR2 SQIVND, per germline (reference sequence). The variable domain in full, with the rest retrieved from reference TRBV19 and TRBJ2-7, is DGGITQSPKYLFRKEGQNVTLSCEQNLNHDAMYWYRQDPGQGLRLIYYSQIVNDFQKGDIAEGYSVSREKKESFPLTVTSAQKNPTAFYLCASNGGGEQYFGPGTRLTVT.

The gene calls are TRBV4-3 and TRBJ2-7; 7 nucleotides align to TRBD1. After removal of 0 bases from V and 4 bases from J, the junction contained 6 bases not matched to a gene. The CDR3 runs to 15 residues. The germline gives CDR1 LGHNA, CDR2 YSLEER. The DNA of the CDR3 is TGCGCCAGCAGCCAAGACGACAGGGCGGGTTACGAGCAGTACTTC. This codes for CASSQDDRAGYEQYF.

CDR3 DNA: TGTGCCAGCAGCTTCGGGGCAGCCTACGAGCAGTACTTC. Encoded protein: CASSFGAAYEQYF. This chain joins TRBV7-9 and TRBJ2-7, with D perhaps given as TRBD1 or TRBD2 (5 bases each). V lost 3 bases, J lost 2 bases, and 8 bases lay in between. The CDR3 extends over 13 amino acids. Germline lookup yields CDR1 SEHNR and CDR2 FQNEAQ (reference sequence).

Points on this clone: Sequence at one end of the junction differs from germline and may be a read error. Within the sample, other DNA sequences also encode this same CDR3. The J gene is TRBJ2-3, the V gene TRBV7-2; D perhaps matches TRBD2 (6 bases). Germline CDR1 SGHTA, CDR2 FQGNSA. The CDR3 covers 15 residues. In nucleotides, the CDR3 is TGTGCCAGCAGCCTAGCGTTGGGCAGGACAGATACGCAGTATTTT. It specifies CASSLALGRTDTQYF.